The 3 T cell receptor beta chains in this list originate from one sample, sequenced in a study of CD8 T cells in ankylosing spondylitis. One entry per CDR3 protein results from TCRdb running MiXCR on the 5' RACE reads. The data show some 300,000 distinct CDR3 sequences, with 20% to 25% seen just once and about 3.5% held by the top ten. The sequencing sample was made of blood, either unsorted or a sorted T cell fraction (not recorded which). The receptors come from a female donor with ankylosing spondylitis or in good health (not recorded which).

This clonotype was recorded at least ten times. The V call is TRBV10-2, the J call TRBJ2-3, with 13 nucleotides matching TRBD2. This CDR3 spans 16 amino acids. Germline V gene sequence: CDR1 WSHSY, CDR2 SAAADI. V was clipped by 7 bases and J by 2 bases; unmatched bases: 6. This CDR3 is CASMRLAGGITDTQYF. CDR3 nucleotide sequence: TGCGCCAGCATGCGACTAGCGGGAGGAATCACAGATACGCAGTATTTT.

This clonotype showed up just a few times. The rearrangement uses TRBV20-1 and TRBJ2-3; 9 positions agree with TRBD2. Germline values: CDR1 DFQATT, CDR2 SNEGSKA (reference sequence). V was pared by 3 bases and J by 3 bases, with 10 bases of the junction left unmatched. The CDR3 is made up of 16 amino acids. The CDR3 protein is CSARVETSGRTDTQYF. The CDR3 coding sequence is TGCAGTGCTAGGGTTGAGACTAGCGGACGTACAGATACGCAGTATTTT.

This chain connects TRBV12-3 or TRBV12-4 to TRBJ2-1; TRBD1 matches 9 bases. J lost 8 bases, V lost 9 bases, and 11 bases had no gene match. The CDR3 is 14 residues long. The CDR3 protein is CASTLRTGDDEQFF. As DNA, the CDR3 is TGTGCCAGTACCCTACGGACAGGGGACGATGAGCAGTTCTTC.